The subject of this entry is one TCR beta chain. The antigen remains undetermined. In germline, CDR1 is MGHRA, CDR2 YSYEKL. CDR3 length: 17 amino acids. V was clipped by 6 bases and J by 1 base; unmatched bases: 9. This entry is derived from a study of T cells in Graves' hyperthyroidism and ophthalmopathy. At the level of the study: Blood from the periphery was taken at initial diagnosis, before any treatment.

TCR beta CDR3 regions were amplified from RNA. Initially, a first-round RT-PCR of the TCR CDR3 employed the HTBI primer set. TCRdb re-analysed the multiplex PCR reads in MiXCR, keeping a single row per CDR3 protein. The table has a few hundred thousand distinct CDR3 sequences, roughly 16% seen once; the top ten hold around 3.5%. Findings and caveats of the study: Most clonotypes that expanded in the thyroid above 0.001 also showed up in blood. Before onset, ophthalmopathy was predicted by the model a median around 6 months earlier.

Active moderate-to-severe ophthalmopathy, Clinical Activity Score at least 3, NOSPECS at least 4, under 3 months' duration. The clonotype was recovered from a woman aged 40 to 50 with Graves' ophthalmopathy. The chain combines TRBV4-1 with TRBJ2-5; 12 positions agree with TRBD2. Sequencing was done on a sample of blood. DNA for the CDR3: TGCGCCAGCAGTTTACAGGGACTAGCGGGTCCCCAAGAGACCCAGTACTTC. As protein: CASSLQGLAGPQETQYF.